Listed below are T cell receptor beta chains from one sample, sequenced in a study of radiotherapy plus CTLA-4 blockade in lung cancer. Repertoires were generated with immunoSEQ multiplex PCR, while TCRdb's copy carries only in-frame clones and drops some. This table holds some 100,000 clones, 78% found once. The specimen was peripheral blood, collected from a patient treated with radiotherapy plus ipilimumab. The receptors were gathered from a human donor with non-small cell lung cancer who had a partial response to radiotherapy plus ipilimumab. The CDR3 runs from the conserved cysteine through the conserved F or W. The order of the fields is D gene, V gene, clone size, J gene, CDR3 protein, CDR3 DNA. The D gene is left open where the match is weak. The listing skips clone size in some rows; elsewhere it reads once, few, many or a size class.

>TRBD2|TRBV7-2|-|TRBJ2-1
CASSLVAGFYNEQFF
TGTGCCAGCAGCTTAGTAGCGGGGTTCTACAATGAGCAGTTCTTC
>TRBD1|TRBV27|-|TRBJ2-5
CASRRVVDRGLMETQYF
TGTGCCAGCAGGCGAGTCGTGGACAGGGGGTTGATGGAGACCCAGTACTTC
>-|TRBV6-5|-|TRBJ2-3
CASSDFQGMTDTQYF
TGTGCCAGCAGTGACTTCCAGGGGATGACAGATACGCAGTATTTT
>-|TRBV28|-|TRBJ2-1
CASTPLGGEQFF
TGTGCCAGCACCCCTTTGGGGGGTGAGCAGTTCTTC
>TRBD2|TRBV29-1|once|TRBJ2-1
CSVGTSGRGDEQFF
TGCAGCGTGGGTACTAGCGGGAGAGGCGATGAGCAGTTCTTC
>-|TRBV5-1|-|TRBJ1-1
CASRLSRGEGTEAFF
TGCGCCAGCCGGCTATCACGAGGGGAGGGTACTGAAGCTTTCTTT
>-|TRBV6-1|-|TRBJ2-4
CASSAVAKNIQYF
TGTGCCAGCAGTGCCGTAGCCAAAAACATTCAGTACTTC
>-|TRBV7-2|few|TRBJ2-5
CASSLEWGQETQYF
TGTGCCAGCAGCTTAGAATGGGGGCAGGAGACCCAGTACTTC
>TRBD1|TRBV5-1|-|TRBJ1-1
CASSLAGQPFLEAFF
TGCGCCAGCAGCTTGGCGGGACAGCCCTTCTTGGAAGCTTTCTTT
>-|TRBV5-6|few|TRBJ2-5
CASSLTEGETQYF
TGTGCCAGCAGCTTGACGGAGGGAGAGACCCAGTACTTC
>TRBD2|TRBV5-6|-|TRBJ2-7
CASSGRWGLAGRTEQYF
TGTGCCAGCAGCGGGCGTTGGGGACTAGCGGGAAGGACCGAGCAGTACTTC
>-|TRBV29-1|-|TRBJ2-4
CSVLDRAKNIQYF
TGCAGCGTGCTGGACAGAGCCAAAAACATTCAGTACTTC
>TRBD2|TRBV28|-|TRBJ2-1
CASSSLSGSSYNEQFF
TGTGCCAGCAGTTCGCTTAGCGGGAGCTCCTACAATGAGCAGTTCTTC
>-|TRBV13|-|TRBJ2-3
CASSLELAAPDTQYF
TGTGCCAGCAGCTTAGAACTAGCCGCACCGGATACGCAGTATTTT
>TRBD1|TRBV13|-|TRBJ1-2
CASSLGSLGTAGHTF
TGTGCCAGCAGCTTGGGATCATTGGGGACAGCCGGCCACACCTTC
>-|TRBV7-2|-|TRBJ1-3
CASSLNIGNTIYF
TGTGCCAGCAGCTTGAACATTGGAAACACCATATATTTT
>-|TRBV11-2|few|TRBJ2-7
CASSPSPWLSEQYF
TGTGCCAGCAGCCCATCCCCTTGGCTTTCCGAGCAGTACTTC
>-|TRBV6-5|-|TRBJ1-5
CASSYGGAGQPQHF
TGTGCCAGCAGTTACGGGGGGGCGGGTCAGCCCCAGCATTTT
>-|TRBV5-1|-|TRBJ2-3
CASILGQHQGTQYF
TGCGCCAGCATACTAGGACAGCATCAGGGTACGCAGTATTTT
>TRBD1|TRBV30|-|TRBJ2-3
CAWRGQGLLTDTQYF
TGTGCCTGGAGGGGACAGGGCCTACTCACAGATACGCAGTATTTT
>TRBD1|TRBV7-9|few|TRBJ1-2
CASSQDRVDGYTF
TGTGCCAGCAGCCAGGACAGGGTCGATGGCTACACCTTC
>-|TRBV5-1|-|TRBJ2-1
CASSLGGSYNEQFF
TGCGCCAGCAGCTTAGGGGGAAGTTACAATGAGCAGTTCTTC
>TRBD1|TRBV11-2|once|TRBJ1-3
CASSLGQGSSAGNTIYF
TGTGCCAGCAGCTTAGGACAGGGAAGCTCGGCGGGAAACACCATATATTTT
>-|TRBV28|-|TRBJ1-5
CASSLGRGPGARNQPQHF
TGTGCCAGCAGTTTGGGTCGAGGACCAGGGGCGCGCAATCAGCCCCAGCATTTT
>-|TRBV7-2|few|TRBJ1-2
CASSLGGGNYGYTF
TGTGCCAGCAGCCTAGGAGGGGGTAACTATGGCTACACCTTC
>-|TRBV6-6|-|TRBJ2-3
CASKNNYLTDTQYF
TGTGCCAGCAAAAACAACTATCTCACAGATACGCAGTATTTT
>TRBD1|TRBV2|-|TRBJ2-2
CASSESGQGTGELFF
TGTGCCAGCAGTGAATCGGGACAGGGGACCGGGGAGCTGTTTTTT
>-|TRBV7-8|-|TRBJ2-5
CASSLTEIETQYF
TGTGCCAGCAGCCTCACGGAGATTGAGACCCAGTACTTC
>-|TRBV30|-|TRBJ1-6
CAWSDGGDSPLHF
TGTGCCTGGAGTGACGGGGGGGATTCACCCCTCCACTTT
>-|TRBV29-1|-|TRBJ2-3
CSVTQGPQRDTQYF
TGCAGCGTTACACAGGGCCCCCAGAGAGATACGCAGTATTTT
>-|TRBV5-6|-|TRBJ1-5
CASSLTRSRYSNQPQHF
TGTGCCAGCAGCTTGACGAGGAGCCGTTATAGCAACCAGCCCCAGCATTTT